This T cell receptor beta chain was documented in a study of shared clonotypes between healthy human individuals. Broader study findings: Sampling involved blood alone; tissue repertoires likely differ.

This clone was seen at least ten times. Its specificity is not known. Additional DNA sequences in this sample encode the identical CDR3. This CDR3 is 13 amino acids long. V was trimmed by 0 bases and J by 8 bases, leaving 9 bases between them. Germline CDR1 is SGHNT and CDR2 is YYREEE (reference sequence). Ten immunoSEQ deep assay plates were used to sequence unsorted PBMC DNA. Using immunoSEQ multiplex PCR, the repertoire was profiled, and TCRdb retains in-frame clones only, with some absent. The sample yields about 520,000 clones, 81% seen once. Donors had no recently reported acute infections or vaccinations and were HIV-negative.

This chain links TRBV5-4 with TRBJ2-1; D gene ambiguous. Sequencing was done on a sample of PBMCs. The TCR was taken from a middle-aged woman in good health. Some clones in this sample may be carry-over from other donors' samples. CDR3 nucleotide sequence: TGTGCCAGCAGCTTGGGCTCCGCCGATGAGCAGTTCTTC. It codes for CASSLGSADEQFF.